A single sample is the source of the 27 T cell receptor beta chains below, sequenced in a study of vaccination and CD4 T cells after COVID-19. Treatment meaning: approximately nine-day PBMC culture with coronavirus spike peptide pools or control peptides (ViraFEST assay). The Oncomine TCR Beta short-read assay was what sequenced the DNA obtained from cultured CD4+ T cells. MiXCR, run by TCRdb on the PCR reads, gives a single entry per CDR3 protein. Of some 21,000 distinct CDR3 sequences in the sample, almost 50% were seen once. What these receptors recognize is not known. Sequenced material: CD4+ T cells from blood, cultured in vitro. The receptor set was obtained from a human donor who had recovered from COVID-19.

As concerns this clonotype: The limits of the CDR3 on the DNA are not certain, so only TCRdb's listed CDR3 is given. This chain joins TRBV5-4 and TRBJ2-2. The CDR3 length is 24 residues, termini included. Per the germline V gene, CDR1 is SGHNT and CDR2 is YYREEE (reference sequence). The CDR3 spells CASTNQTSMYLCAIRPELTGELFF.

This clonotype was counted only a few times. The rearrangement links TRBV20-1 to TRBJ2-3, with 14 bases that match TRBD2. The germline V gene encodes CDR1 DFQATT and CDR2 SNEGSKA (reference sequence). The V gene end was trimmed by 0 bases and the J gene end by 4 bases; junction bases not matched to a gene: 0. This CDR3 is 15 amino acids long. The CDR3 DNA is TGCAGTGCTAGAGAGGGACTAGCGGGGGCAGATACGCAGTATTTT. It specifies CSAREGLAGADTQYF.

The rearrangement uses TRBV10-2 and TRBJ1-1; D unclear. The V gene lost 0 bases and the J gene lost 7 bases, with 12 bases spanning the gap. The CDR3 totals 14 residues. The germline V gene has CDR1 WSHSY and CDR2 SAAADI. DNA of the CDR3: TGCGCCAGCAGTGAGTCAATGCAGGCCAGTGAAGCTTTCTTT. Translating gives CASSESMQASEAFF.

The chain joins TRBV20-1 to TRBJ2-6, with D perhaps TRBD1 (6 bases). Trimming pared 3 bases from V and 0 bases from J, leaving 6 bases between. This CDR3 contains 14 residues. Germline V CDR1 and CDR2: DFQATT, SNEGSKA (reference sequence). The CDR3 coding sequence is TGCAGTGCTAGGACAGGCTCTGGGGCCAACGTCCTGACTTTC. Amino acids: CSARTGSGANVLTF.

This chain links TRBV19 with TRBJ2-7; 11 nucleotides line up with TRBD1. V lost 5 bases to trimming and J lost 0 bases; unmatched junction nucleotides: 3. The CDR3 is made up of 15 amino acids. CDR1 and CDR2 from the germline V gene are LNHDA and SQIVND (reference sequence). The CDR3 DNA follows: TGTGCCAGTAGTCGGGGGACAGGGGGCTCCTACGAGCAGTACTTC. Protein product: CASSRGTGGSYEQYF. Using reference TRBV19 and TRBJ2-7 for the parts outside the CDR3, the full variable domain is DGGITQSPKYLFRKEGQNVTLSCEQNLNHDAMYWYRQDPGQGLRLIYYSQIVNDFQKGDIAEGYSVSREKKESFPLTVTSAQKNPTAFYLCASSRGTGGSYEQYFGPGTRLTVT.

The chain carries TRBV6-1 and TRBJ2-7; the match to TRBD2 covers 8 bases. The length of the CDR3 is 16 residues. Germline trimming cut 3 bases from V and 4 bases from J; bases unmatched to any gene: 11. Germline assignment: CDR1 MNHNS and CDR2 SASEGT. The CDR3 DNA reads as TGTGCCAGCAGTGAGGAGGGCGGGAGGACTCGATACGAGCAGTACTTC. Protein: CASSEEGGRTRYEQYF.

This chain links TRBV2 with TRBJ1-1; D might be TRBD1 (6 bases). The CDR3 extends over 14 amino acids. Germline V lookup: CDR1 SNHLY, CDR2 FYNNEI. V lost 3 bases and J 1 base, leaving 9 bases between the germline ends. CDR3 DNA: TGTGCCAGCAGTGAGGCCAGGGGGAACACTGAAGCTTTCTTT. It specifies CASSEARGNTEAFF.

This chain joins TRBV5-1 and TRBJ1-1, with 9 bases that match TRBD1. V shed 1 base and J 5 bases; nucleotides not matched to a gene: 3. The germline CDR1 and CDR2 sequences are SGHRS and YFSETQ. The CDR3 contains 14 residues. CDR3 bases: TGCGCCAGCAGCTTGACAGGGGGCGAGACTGAAGCTTTCTTT. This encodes CASSLTGGETEAFF.

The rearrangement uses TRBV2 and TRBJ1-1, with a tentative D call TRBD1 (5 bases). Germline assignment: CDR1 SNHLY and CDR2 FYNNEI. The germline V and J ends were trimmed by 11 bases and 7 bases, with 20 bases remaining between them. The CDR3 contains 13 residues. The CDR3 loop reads CADRGTAIGEAFF. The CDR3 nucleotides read TGTGCCGATCGTGGGACGGCGATCGGTGAAGCTTTCTTT.

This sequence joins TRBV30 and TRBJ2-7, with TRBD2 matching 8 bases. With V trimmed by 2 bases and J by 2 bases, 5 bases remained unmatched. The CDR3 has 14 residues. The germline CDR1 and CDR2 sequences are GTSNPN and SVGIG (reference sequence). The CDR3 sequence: CAWSPGGETYEQYF. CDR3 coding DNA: TGTGCCTGGAGTCCCGGGGGGGAGACCTACGAGCAGTACTTC.

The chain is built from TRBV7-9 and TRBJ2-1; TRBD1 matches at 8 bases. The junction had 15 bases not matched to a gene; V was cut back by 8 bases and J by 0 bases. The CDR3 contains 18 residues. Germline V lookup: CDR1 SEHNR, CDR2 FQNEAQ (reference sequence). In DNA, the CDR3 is TGTGCCAGCCAGGGGGCCCTTCTAGCGTCCAGCTCCTACAATGAGCAGTTCTTC. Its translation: CASQGALLASSSYNEQFF.

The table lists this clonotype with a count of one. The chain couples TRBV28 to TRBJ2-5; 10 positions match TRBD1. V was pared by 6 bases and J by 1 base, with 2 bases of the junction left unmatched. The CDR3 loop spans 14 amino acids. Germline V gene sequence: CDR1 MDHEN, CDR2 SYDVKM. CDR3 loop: CASRDRGPQETQYF. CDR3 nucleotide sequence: TGTGCCAGCAGAGACAGGGGGCCCCAAGAGACCCAGTACTTC.

CDR3 residues: CASSLAADGSYNEQFF. The CDR3 DNA is TGCGCCAGCAGCTTGGCAGCGGATGGCTCCTACAATGAGCAGTTCTTC. The V and J genes are TRBV5-1 and TRBJ2-1, with D possibly TRBD2 on 5 matching bases. The CDR3 covers 16 residues. The V gene's germline CDR1 is SGHRS and CDR2 YFSETQ. V was pared by 0 bases and J by 0 bases, with 10 bases between.

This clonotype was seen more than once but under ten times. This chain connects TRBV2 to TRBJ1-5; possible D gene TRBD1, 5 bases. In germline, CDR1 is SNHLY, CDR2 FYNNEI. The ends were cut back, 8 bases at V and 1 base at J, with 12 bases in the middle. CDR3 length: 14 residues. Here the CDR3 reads CASGFQGSNQPQHF. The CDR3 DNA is TGTGCCAGCGGGTTCCAGGGCAGCAATCAGCCCCAGCATTTT.

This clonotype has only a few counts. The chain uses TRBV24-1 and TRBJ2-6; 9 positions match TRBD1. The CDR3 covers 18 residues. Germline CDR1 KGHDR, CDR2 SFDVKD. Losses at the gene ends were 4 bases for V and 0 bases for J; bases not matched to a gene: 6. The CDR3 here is CATSDRGQGPSGANVLTF. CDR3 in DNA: TGTGCCACCAGTGACCGGGGACAGGGTCCCTCTGGGGCCAACGTCCTGACTTTC.

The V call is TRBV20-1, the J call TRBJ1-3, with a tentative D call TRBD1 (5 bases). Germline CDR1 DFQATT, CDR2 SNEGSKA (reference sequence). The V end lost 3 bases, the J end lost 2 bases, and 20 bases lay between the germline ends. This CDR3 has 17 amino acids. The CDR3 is CSARPRAHRGTGNTIYF. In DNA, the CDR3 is TGCAGTGCTAGGCCCAGGGCCCATCGGGGAACTGGAAACACCATATATTTT.

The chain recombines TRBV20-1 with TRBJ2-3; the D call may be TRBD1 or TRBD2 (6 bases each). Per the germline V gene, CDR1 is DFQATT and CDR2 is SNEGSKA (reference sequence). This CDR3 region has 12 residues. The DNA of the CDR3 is TGCACCGTAGGGGGGAGTGCAGATACGCAGTATTTT. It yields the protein CTVGGSADTQYF.

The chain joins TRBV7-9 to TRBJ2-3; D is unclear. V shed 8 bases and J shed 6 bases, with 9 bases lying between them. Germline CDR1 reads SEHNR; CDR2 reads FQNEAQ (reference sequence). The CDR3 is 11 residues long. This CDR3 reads CASGVRDTQYF. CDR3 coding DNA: TGTGCCAGCGGAGTTAGGGATACGCAGTATTTT. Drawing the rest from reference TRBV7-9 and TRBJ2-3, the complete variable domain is DTGVSQNPRHKITKRGQNVTFRCDPISEHNRLYWYRQTLGQGPEFLTYFQNEAQLEKSRLLSDRFSAERPKGSFSTLEIQRTEQGDSAMYLCASGVRDTQYFGPGTRLTVL.

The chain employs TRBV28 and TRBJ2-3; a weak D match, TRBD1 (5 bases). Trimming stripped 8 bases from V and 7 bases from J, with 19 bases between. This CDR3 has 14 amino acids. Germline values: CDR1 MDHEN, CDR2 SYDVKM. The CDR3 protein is CASLGQAVIHTQYF. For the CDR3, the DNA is TGTGCCAGCTTAGGACAAGCCGTCATCCATACGCAGTATTTT. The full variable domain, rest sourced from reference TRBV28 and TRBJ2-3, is DVKVTQSSRYLVKRTGEKVFLECVQDMDHENMFWYRQDPGLGLRLIYFSYDVKMKEKGDIPEGYSVSREKKERFSLILESASTNQTSMYLCASLGQAVIHTQYFGPGTRLTVL.

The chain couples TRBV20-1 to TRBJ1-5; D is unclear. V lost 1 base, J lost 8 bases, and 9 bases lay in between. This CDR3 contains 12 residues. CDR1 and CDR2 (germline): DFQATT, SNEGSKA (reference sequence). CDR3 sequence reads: CSARVSNEPQHF. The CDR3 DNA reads TGCAGTGCTAGAGTGTCAAACGAGCCCCAGCATTTT.

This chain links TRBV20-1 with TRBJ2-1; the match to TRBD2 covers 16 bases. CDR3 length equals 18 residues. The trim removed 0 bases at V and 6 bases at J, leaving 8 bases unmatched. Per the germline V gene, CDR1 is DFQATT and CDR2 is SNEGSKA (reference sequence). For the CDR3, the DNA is TGCAGTGCTAGAGAGGGAGGGACTAGCGGGAGGGCGGGCAATGAGCAGTTCTTC. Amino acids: CSAREGGTSGRAGNEQFF.

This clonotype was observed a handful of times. CDR3 DNA sequence: TGTGCCAGCAGGGGGGGCAGTGGGGGTCAGCCCCAGCATTTT. Translation: CASRGGSGGQPQHF. The chain uses TRBV2 and TRBJ1-5; D possibly corresponds to TRBD1 (6 bases). Germline V gene data show CDR1 as SNHLY and CDR2 as FYNNEI. The CDR3 has 14 amino acids. Trimming removed 6 bases from V and 6 bases from J, with 15 bases in between.

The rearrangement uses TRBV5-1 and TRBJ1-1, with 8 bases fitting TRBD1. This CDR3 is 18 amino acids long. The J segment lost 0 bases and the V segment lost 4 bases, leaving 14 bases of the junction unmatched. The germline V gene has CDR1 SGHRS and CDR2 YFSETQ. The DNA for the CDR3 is TGCGCCAGCAGCGGGGACAGGTCCTCGGGAAGGATGAACACTGAAGCTTTCTTT. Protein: CASSGDRSSGRMNTEAFF.

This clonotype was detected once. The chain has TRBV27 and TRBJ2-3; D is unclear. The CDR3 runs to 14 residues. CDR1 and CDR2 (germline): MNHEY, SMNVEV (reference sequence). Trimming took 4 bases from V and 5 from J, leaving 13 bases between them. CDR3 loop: CASSSFLVKDTQYF. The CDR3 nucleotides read TGTGCCAGCAGTTCTTTCCTCGTAAAAGATACGCAGTATTTT.

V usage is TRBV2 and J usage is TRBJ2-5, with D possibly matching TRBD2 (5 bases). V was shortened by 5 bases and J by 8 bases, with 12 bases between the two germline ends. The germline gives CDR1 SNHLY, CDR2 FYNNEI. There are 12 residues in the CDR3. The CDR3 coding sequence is TGTGCCAGCAGTAAAGAAGGGAGAACCCAGTACTTC. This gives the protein CASSKEGRTQYF.

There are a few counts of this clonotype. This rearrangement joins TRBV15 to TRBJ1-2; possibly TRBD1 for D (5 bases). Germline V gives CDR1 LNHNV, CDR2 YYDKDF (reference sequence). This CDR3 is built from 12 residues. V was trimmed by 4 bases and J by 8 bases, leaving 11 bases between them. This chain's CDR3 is CATSTGGRGYTF. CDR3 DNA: TGTGCCACCAGCACCGGGGGTCGGGGCTACACCTTC.

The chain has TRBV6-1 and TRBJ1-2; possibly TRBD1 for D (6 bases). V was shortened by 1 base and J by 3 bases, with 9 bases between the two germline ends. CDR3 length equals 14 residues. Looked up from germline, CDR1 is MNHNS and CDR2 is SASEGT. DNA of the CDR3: TGTGCCAGCAGTGAAGGGCAGGGGTACTATGGCTACACCTTC. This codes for CASSEGQGYYGYTF.